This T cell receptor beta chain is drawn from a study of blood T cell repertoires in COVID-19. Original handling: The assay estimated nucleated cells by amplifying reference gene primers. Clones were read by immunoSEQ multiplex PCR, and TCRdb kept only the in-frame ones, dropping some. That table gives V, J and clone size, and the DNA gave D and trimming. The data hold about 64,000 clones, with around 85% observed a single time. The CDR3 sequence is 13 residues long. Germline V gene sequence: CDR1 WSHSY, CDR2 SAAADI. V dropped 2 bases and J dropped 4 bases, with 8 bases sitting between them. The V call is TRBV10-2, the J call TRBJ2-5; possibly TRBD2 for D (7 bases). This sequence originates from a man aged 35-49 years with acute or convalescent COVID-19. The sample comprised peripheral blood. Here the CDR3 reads CASSEAGAETQYF. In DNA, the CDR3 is TGCGCCAGCAGTGAGGCGGGGGCAGAGACCCAGTACTTC.